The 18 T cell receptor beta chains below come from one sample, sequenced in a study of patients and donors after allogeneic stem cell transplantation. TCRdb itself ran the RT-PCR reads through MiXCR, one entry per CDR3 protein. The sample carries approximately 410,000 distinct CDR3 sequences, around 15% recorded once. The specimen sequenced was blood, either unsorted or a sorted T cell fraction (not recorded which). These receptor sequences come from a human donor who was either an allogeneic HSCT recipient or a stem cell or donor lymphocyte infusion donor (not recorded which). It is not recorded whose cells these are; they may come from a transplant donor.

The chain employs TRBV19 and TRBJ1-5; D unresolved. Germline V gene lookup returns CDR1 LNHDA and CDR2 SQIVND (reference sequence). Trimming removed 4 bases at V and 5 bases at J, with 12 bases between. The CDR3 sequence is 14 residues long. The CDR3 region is CASSRRLGDQPQHF. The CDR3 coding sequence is TGTGCCAGTAGTAGGCGGCTGGGCGATCAGCCCCAGCATTTT.

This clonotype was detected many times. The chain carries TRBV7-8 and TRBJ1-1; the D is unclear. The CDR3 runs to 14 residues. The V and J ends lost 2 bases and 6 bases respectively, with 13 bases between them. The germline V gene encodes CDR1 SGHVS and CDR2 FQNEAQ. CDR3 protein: CASSLRQAPAEAFF. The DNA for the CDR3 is TGTGCCAGCAGCTTACGGCAAGCTCCAGCTGAAGCTTTCTTT.

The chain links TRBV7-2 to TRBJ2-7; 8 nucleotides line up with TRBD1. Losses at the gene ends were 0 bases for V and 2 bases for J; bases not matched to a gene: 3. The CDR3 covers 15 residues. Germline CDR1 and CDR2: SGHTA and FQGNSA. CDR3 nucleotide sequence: TGTGCCAGCAGCTTAGCCGGGACAGGTCCCTACGAGCAGTACTTC. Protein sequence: CASSLAGTGPYEQYF.

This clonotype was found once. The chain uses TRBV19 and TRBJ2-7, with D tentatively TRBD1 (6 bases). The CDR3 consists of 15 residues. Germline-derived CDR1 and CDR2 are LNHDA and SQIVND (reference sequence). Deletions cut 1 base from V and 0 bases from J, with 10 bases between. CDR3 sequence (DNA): TGTGCCAGTAGTATAGGCCCAGGGGCCTCCTACGAGCAGTACTTC. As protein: CASSIGPGASYEQYF.

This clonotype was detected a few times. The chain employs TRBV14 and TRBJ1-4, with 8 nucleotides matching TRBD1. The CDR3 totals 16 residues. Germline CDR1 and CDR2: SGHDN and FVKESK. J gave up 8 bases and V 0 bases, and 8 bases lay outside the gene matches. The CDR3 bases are TGTGCCAGCAGCCAAGATCGGGGGACAGGTGGCGAAAAACTGTTTTTT. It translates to CASSQDRGTGGEKLFF.

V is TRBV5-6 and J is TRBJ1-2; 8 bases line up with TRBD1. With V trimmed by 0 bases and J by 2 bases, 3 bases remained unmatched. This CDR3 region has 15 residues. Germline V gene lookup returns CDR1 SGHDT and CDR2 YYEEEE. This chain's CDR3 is CASSLARQGNYGYTF. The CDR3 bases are TGTGCCAGCAGCTTGGCGAGACAGGGGAACTATGGCTACACCTTC.

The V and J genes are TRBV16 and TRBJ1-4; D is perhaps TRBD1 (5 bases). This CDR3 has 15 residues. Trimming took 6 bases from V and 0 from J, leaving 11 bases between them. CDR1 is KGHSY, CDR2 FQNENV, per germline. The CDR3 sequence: CASRRGRATNEKLFF. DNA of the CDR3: TGTGCCAGCAGGCGGGGACGCGCAACTAATGAAAAACTGTTTTTT.

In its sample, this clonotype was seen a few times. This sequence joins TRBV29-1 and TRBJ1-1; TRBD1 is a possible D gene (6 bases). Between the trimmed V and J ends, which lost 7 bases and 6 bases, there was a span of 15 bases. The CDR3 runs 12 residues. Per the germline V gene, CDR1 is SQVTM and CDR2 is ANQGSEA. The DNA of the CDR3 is TGCAGCGGATTACAGGGTCGTGCTGAAGCTTTCTTT. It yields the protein CSGLQGRAEAFF.

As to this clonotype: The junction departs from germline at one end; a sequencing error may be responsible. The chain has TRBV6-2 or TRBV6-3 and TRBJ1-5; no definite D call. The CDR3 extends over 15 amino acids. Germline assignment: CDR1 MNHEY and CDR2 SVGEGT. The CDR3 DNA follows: TGTACCAGCAGTTACCTGGGGAGCGGGGATCAGCCCCAGCATTTT. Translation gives CTSSYLGSGDQPQHF.

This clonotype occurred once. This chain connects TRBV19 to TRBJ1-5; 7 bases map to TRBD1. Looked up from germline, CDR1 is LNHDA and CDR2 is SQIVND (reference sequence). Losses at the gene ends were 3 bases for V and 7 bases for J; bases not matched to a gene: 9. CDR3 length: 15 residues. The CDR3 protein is CASSMVWDRRQPQHF. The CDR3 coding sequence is TGTGCCAGTAGTATGGTATGGGACAGACGGCAGCCCCAGCATTTT. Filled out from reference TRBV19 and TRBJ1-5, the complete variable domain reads DGGITQSPKYLFRKEGQNVTLSCEQNLNHDAMYWYRQDPGQGLRLIYYSQIVNDFQKGDIAEGYSVSREKKESFPLTVTSAQKNPTAFYLCASSMVWDRRQPQHFGDGTRLSIL.

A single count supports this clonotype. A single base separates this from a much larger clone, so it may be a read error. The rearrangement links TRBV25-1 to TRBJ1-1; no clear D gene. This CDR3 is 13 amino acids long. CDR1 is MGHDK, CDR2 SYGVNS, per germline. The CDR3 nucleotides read TGTACCAGCAGTGACCGGGCCCTCACTGAAGCTTTCTTT. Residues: CTSSDRALTEAFF.

CDR3: CASSPQGAGGTDTQYF. For the CDR3, the DNA is TGTGCCAGCAGCCCACAGGGGGCGGGTGGCACAGATACGCAGTATTTT. The chain combines TRBV6-1 with TRBJ2-3; TRBD1 matches 9 bases. CDR1 and CDR2 from the germline V gene are MNHNS and SASEGT. Trimming cost V 6 bases and J 1 base; bases outside gene matches: 8. The CDR3 is 16 amino acids.

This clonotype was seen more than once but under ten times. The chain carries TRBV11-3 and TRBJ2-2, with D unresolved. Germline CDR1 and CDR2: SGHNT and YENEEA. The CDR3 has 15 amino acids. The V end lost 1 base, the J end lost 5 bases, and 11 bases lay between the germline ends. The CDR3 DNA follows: TGTGCCAGCAGCTTAGTGGGTCCACCGACCGGGGAGCTGTTTTTT. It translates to CASSLVGPPTGELFF.

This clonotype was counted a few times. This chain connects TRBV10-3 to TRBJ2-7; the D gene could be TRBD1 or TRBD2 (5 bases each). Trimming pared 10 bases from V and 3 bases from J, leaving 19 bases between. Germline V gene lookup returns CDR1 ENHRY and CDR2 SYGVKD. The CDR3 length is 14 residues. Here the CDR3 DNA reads TGTGCCAGTTCAGGGACGCTCTCCGACTACGAGCAGTACTTC. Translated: CASSGTLSDYEQYF.

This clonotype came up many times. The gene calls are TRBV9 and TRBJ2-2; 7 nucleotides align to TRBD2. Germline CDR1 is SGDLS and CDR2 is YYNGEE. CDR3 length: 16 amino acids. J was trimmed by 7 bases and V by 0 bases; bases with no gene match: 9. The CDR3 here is CASSVGASGQSGELFF. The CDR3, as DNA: TGTGCCAGCAGCGTAGGTGCTAGCGGACAAAGCGGGGAGCTGTTTTTT.

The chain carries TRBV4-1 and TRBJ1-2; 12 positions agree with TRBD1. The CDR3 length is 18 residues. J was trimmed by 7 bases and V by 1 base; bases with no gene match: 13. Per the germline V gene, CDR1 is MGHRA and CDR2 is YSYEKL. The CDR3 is CASSQGIVRGQGASGYTF. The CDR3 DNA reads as TGCGCCAGCAGCCAAGGTATAGTTAGGGGACAGGGGGCCAGTGGCTACACCTTC.

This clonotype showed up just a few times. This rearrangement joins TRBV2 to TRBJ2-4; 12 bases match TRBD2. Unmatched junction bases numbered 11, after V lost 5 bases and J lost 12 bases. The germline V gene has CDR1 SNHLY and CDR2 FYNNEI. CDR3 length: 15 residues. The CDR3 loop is CASSKGLAGYQYQYF. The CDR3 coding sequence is TGTGCCAGCAGTAAGGGACTAGCGGGTTACCAGTATCAGTACTTC.

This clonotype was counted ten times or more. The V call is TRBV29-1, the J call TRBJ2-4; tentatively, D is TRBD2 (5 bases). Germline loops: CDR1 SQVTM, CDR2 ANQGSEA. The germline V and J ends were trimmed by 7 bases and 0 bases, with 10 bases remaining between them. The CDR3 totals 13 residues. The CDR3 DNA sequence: TGCAGCGCCCTAGGACTAGCCAAAAACATTCAGTACTTC. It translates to CSALGLAKNIQYF.